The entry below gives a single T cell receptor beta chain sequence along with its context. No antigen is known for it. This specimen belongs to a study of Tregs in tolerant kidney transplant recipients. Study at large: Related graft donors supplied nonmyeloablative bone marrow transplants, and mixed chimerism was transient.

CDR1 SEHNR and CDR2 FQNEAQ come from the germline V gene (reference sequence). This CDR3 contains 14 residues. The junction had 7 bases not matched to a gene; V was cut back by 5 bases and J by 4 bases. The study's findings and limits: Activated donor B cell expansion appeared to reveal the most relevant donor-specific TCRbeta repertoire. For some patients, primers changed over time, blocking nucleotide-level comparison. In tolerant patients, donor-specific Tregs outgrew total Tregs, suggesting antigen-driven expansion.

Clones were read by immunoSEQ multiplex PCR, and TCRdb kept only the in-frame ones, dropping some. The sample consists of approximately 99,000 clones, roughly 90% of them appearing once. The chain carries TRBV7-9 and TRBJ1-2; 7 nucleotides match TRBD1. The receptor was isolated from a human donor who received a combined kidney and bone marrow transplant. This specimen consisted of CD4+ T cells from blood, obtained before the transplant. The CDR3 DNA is TGTGCCAGCAGCCTCCGACAGGGTGGCTATGGCTACACCTTC. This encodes CASSLRQGGYGYTF.